This entry lists 30 T cell receptor beta chains sequenced from one sample in a study of identifying expanded T cells in peripheral blood. TCRdb keeps only in-frame clones here, not all; method: immunoSEQ multiplex PCR. The table includes more than 65,000 clones, over 75% detected once. Sequencing input: blood. All receptors derive from a person between 18 and 75 years old in good health.

In its sample, this clone was seen once. The gene calls are TRBV5-1 and TRBJ1-2; TRBD1 aligns across 7 bases. This CDR3 has 16 amino acids. Looked up from germline, CDR1 is SGHRS and CDR2 is YFSETQ. The V segment lost 1 base and the J segment 1 base; nucleotides outside the gene matches: 7. The CDR3 spells CASSLFQGGNNYGYTF. The CDR3 DNA reads TGCGCCAGCAGCTTGTTCCAAGGGGGCAATAACTATGGCTACACCTTC.

This clone has just a few counts. The chain uses TRBV6-6 and TRBJ2-1; TRBD2 might be the D (6 bases). The germline V and J ends were trimmed by 6 bases and 7 bases, with 19 bases remaining between them. Germline lookup yields CDR1 MNHNY and CDR2 SVGAGI (reference sequence). CDR3 length equals 15 residues. The CDR3 sequence is CASSRGTPTLNEQFF. The CDR3 nucleotides are TGTGCCAGCAGCCGCGGGACCCCTACGCTTAATGAGCAGTTCTTC.

J is TRBJ1-1 and V is TRBV7-6, with D maybe TRBD1 (5 bases). Germline values: CDR1 SGHVS, CDR2 FNYEAQ. The germline V and J ends were trimmed by 6 bases and 3 bases, with 17 bases remaining between them. This CDR3 has 15 residues. CDR3 amino acids: CASSPKARAYTEAFF. The CDR3 bases are TGTGCCAGCAGTCCTAAGGCCAGGGCGTACACTGAAGCTTTCTTT.

The chain recombines TRBV19 with TRBJ2-4, with TRBD1 identical over 7 bases. Unmatched junction bases numbered 11, after V lost 5 bases and J lost 7 bases. The CDR3 is 15 amino acids. The germline V gene encodes CDR1 LNHDA and CDR2 SQIVND (reference sequence). The CDR3 region has the DNA TGTGCCAGTAGTCCTCGGGCCCTACAGGGGAACATTCAGTACTTC. The encoded protein is CASSPRALQGNIQYF.

This rearrangement joins TRBV2 to TRBJ1-1; no clear D gene. CDR3 length: 14 residues. The ends were cut back, 10 bases at V and 0 bases at J, with 15 bases in the middle. Germline assignment: CDR1 SNHLY and CDR2 FYNNEI. CDR3 nucleotide sequence: TGTGCCACCCTCAGCCTTGGGTTGAACACTGAAGCTTTCTTT. This sequence encodes CATLSLGLNTEAFF.

The chain couples TRBV19 to TRBJ2-1; no firm D call. Per germline, CDR1 LNHDA and CDR2 SQIVND (reference sequence). The V end lost 6 bases, the J end lost 6 bases, and 21 bases lay between the germline ends. The CDR3 runs to 16 residues. The CDR3 spells CASRMTLMRQVNEQFF. CDR3 coding DNA: TGTGCCAGTAGAATGACTCTAATGAGACAAGTCAATGAGCAGTTCTTC.

This clone was seen only once. V gene TRBV6-6 combines with J gene TRBJ2-1; a possible D gene is TRBD2 (6 bases). Per germline, CDR1 MNHNY and CDR2 SVGAGI (reference sequence). The CDR3 extends over 12 amino acids. The ends were cut back, 7 bases at V and 9 bases at J, with 13 bases in the middle. CDR3 DNA: TGTGCCAGCACCCCCGGGGGAATTGAGCAGTTCTTC. Translating it yields CASTPGGIEQFF.

This CDR3 reads CASSLAGGDYGYTF. The CDR3 DNA reads TGTGCCAGCAGCTTAGCTGGGGGGGACTATGGCTACACCTTC. The rearrangement links TRBV7-2 to TRBJ1-2, with D maybe TRBD1 (5 bases). There are 14 residues in the CDR3. The V end lost 0 bases, the J end lost 3 bases, and 8 bases lay between the germline ends. Germline V gene sequence: CDR1 SGHTA, CDR2 FQGNSA.

This clone was counted once. The chain joins TRBV4-3 to TRBJ2-5; 8 bases line up with TRBD2. The junction had 18 bases not matched to a gene; V was cut back by 5 bases and J by 7 bases. This CDR3 has 17 residues. CDR1 and CDR2 (germline): LGHNA, YSLEER. CDR3 bases: TGCGCCAGCAGCACCACCAGTTCAGCCGGGAGGGCTGGGACCCAGTACTTC. It yields the protein CASSTTSSAGRAGTQYF.

The chain joins TRBV9 to TRBJ2-2; D is undetermined. Germline V gives CDR1 SGDLS, CDR2 YYNGEE. This CDR3 spans 12 amino acids. Trimming left V 4 bases short and J 7 bases short, with 8 bases between. CDR3 in amino acids: CASSPPSGELFF. DNA for the CDR3: TGTGCCAGCAGCCCTCCAAGCGGGGAGCTGTTTTTT.

J is TRBJ2-2 and V is TRBV7-8; no reliable D call. This CDR3 spans 14 amino acids. V was clipped by 3 bases and J by 2 bases, with 7 bases between them. Germline CDR1 reads SGHVS; CDR2 reads FQNEAQ. CDR3: CASSFDGNTGELFF. CDR3 coding DNA: TGTGCCAGCAGCTTCGACGGTAACACCGGGGAGCTGTTTTTT.

The chain links TRBV30 to TRBJ2-3; D is undetermined. V dropped 3 bases and J dropped 2 bases, with 6 bases sitting between them. This CDR3 spans 12 amino acids. Germline CDR1 is GTSNPN and CDR2 is SVGIG (reference sequence). The CDR3 spells CAWSRYTDTQYF. The CDR3 region has the DNA TGTGCCTGGAGCAGGTACACAGATACGCAGTATTTT.

The chain employs TRBV19 and TRBJ2-7; 9 bases line up with TRBD1. With V trimmed by 5 bases and J by 1 base, 9 bases remained unmatched. CDR3 length: 16 residues. In germline, CDR1 is LNHDA, CDR2 SQIVND (reference sequence). CDR3 sequence reads: CASSPRGQGGSYEQYF. CDR3 DNA sequence: TGTGCCAGTAGTCCGAGGGGACAGGGTGGTTCCTACGAGCAGTACTTC.

J is TRBJ1-1 and V is TRBV28; unclear D gene. The V and J ends lost 5 bases and 0 bases respectively, with 10 bases between them. Germline V lookup: CDR1 MDHEN, CDR2 SYDVKM. This CDR3 is 14 amino acids long. The CDR3 sequence is CASSPPRVNTEAFF. The CDR3, as DNA: TGTGCCAGCAGTCCCCCCCGGGTGAACACTGAAGCTTTCTTT.

This clone was seen a single time. The rearrangement links TRBV19 to TRBJ2-2; 11 nucleotides align to TRBD1. The trim removed 6 bases at V and 11 bases at J, leaving 11 bases unmatched. CDR1 and CDR2 from the germline V gene are LNHDA and SQIVND (reference sequence). This CDR3 comprises 15 residues. This CDR3 is CASSPGQGGIGELFF. CDR3 bases: TGTGCCAGTAGCCCGGGACAGGGGGGTATAGGAGAGCTGTTTTTT.

CDR3 sequence reads: CASSLAGLAGTGELFF. DNA for the CDR3: TGTGCCAGCAGCTTGGCCGGACTAGCGGGCACCGGGGAGCTGTTTTTT. The V call is TRBV5-4, the J call TRBJ2-2; TRBD2 matches 11 bases. The CDR3 is 16 residues long. J was trimmed by 4 bases and V by 0 bases; bases with no gene match: 2. Germline lookup yields CDR1 SGHNT and CDR2 YYREEE (reference sequence).

This clone was counted once. The rearrangement links TRBV9 to TRBJ2-5; a possible D gene is TRBD1 (6 bases). Germline V CDR1 and CDR2: SGDLS, YYNGEE. This CDR3 has 14 residues. The ends were cut back, 0 bases at V and 5 bases at J, with 11 bases in the middle. The CDR3 nucleotides are TGTGCCAGCAGCGTAGATGGGGGCGTCGAGACCCAGTACTTC. It specifies CASSVDGGVETQYF.

The chain couples TRBV28 to TRBJ1-4; 9 nucleotides align to TRBD1. From germline, CDR1 is MDHEN and CDR2 SYDVKM. V shed 5 bases and J 6 bases; nucleotides not matched to a gene: 7. CDR3 size: 15 residues. DNA for the CDR3: TGTGCCAGCAGTAGAGCCGGGACAGGGCATGAAAAACTGTTTTTT. Protein: CASSRAGTGHEKLFF.

This clone came up once. This sequence joins TRBV6-5 and TRBJ1-1; D ambiguous. Germline V gives CDR1 MNHEY, CDR2 SVGAGI. The CDR3 covers 13 residues. Deletions cut 0 bases from V and 4 bases from J, with 6 bases between. CDR3 sequence (DNA): TGTGCCAGCAGTTACTCGTTGCGCACTGAAGCTTTCTTT. Translating it yields CASSYSLRTEAFF.

The CDR3 loop reads CASRGARWNGYTF. The CDR3 DNA reads TGTGCCAGCAGGGGGGCGCGATGGAATGGCTACACCTTC. The chain carries TRBV6-5 and TRBJ1-2, with a tentative D call TRBD1 (6 bases). The V and J ends lost 6 bases and 6 bases respectively, with 14 bases between them. Germline CDR1 MNHEY, CDR2 SVGAGI. CDR3 size: 13 residues.

V usage is TRBV4-1 and J usage is TRBJ1-2, with TRBD1 matching 7 bases. After removal of 3 bases from V and 2 bases from J, the junction contained 3 bases not matched to a gene. Germline values: CDR1 MGHRA, CDR2 YSYEKL. The CDR3 is 14 residues long. The CDR3 here is CASSQGQMNYGYTF. The CDR3 region has the DNA TGCGCCAGCAGCCAGGGACAGATGAACTATGGCTACACCTTC.

J is TRBJ2-1 and V is TRBV4-3, with D maybe TRBD1 (5 bases). The CDR3 loop spans 14 amino acids. Trimming took 0 bases from V and 8 from J, leaving 11 bases between them. In germline, CDR1 is LGHNA, CDR2 YSLEER. This CDR3 reads CASSQDRARDEQFF. CDR3 coding DNA: TGCGCCAGCAGCCAAGACAGGGCACGCGATGAGCAGTTCTTC.

The chain carries TRBV5-6 and TRBJ2-6; TRBD2 might be the D (5 bases). Germline CDR1 is SGHDT and CDR2 is YYEEEE. V was trimmed by 0 bases and J by 4 bases, leaving 8 bases between them. The CDR3 extends over 15 amino acids. CDR3 in amino acids: CASSLGAGGANVLTF. In DNA, the CDR3 is TGTGCCAGCAGCTTGGGGGCGGGCGGGGCCAACGTCCTGACTTTC.

This clone has just a few counts. The gene calls are TRBV6-4 and TRBJ2-2; D is unresolved. Per germline, CDR1 MRHNA and CDR2 SNTAGT. The CDR3 spans 12 residues. V lost 5 bases, J lost 2 bases, and 3 bases lay in between. In DNA form, the CDR3 reads TGTGCCAGCAGTAACAACACCGGGGAGCTGTTTTTT. Encoded protein: CASSNNTGELFF.

V usage is TRBV9 and J usage is TRBJ1-1; D is undetermined. Germline loops: CDR1 SGDLS, CDR2 YYNGEE. The CDR3 consists of 13 residues. V shed 4 bases and J shed 4 bases, with 11 bases lying between them. CDR3 residues: CASSRQLGTEAFF. The DNA for the CDR3 is TGTGCCAGCAGCCGGCAGCTGGGCACTGAAGCTTTCTTT. Complete variable domain (other parts from reference TRBV9 and TRBJ1-1): DSGVTQTPKHLITATGQRVTLRCSPRSGDLSVYWYQQSLDQGLQFLIQYYNGEERAKGNILERFSAQQFPDLHSELNLSSLELGDSALYFCASSRQLGTEAFFGQGTRLTVV.

This CDR3 is CASSPRVDRGPQRPEAFF. The CDR3 bases are TGTGCCAGCAGCCCGCGAGTGGACAGGGGGCCTCAAAGGCCTGAAGCTTTCTTT. The rearrangement links TRBV9 to TRBJ1-1, with 11 bases matching TRBD1. Per germline, CDR1 SGDLS and CDR2 YYNGEE. The CDR3 length is 18 residues. The ends lost 4 bases at V and 6 bases at J; junction bases unmatched: 17.

The rearrangement joins TRBV4-1 to TRBJ1-5, with TRBD1 identical over 7 bases. The length of the CDR3 is 16 residues. With V trimmed by 4 bases and J by 3 bases, 9 bases remained unmatched. CDR1 is MGHRA, CDR2 YSYEKL, per germline. CDR3 nucleotides: TGCGCCAGCAGCCCCAGTCAGGGGGGGCCCAATCAGCCCCAGCATTTT. It specifies CASSPSQGGPNQPQHF.

J is TRBJ2-3 and V is TRBV19, with D possibly matching TRBD1 (6 bases). The CDR3 contains 15 residues. In germline, CDR1 is LNHDA, CDR2 SQIVND (reference sequence). Trimming took off 5 bases at V and 2 bases at J, with 14 bases between the two ends. CDR3 bases: TGTGCCAGTAGTGCCCCTCCAGGGGTCACAGATACGCAGTATTTT. It translates to CASSAPPGVTDTQYF. Full variable domain (outside the CDR3, taken from reference TRBV19 and TRBJ2-3): DGGITQSPKYLFRKEGQNVTLSCEQNLNHDAMYWYRQDPGQGLRLIYYSQIVNDFQKGDIAEGYSVSREKKESFPLTVTSAQKNPTAFYLCASSAPPGVTDTQYFGPGTRLTVL.

This rearrangement joins TRBV7-6 to TRBJ1-5; D is undetermined. The CDR3 consists of 13 residues. Germline V gives CDR1 SGHVS, CDR2 FNYEAQ. Between the trimmed V and J ends, which lost 2 bases and 5 bases, there was a span of 7 bases. CDR3 region: CASSLYRDQPQHF. CDR3 sequence (DNA): TGTGCCAGCAGCTTATATAGAGATCAGCCCCAGCATTTT.

The chain recombines TRBV19 with TRBJ1-2; 10 bases align to TRBD1. The V gene's germline CDR1 is LNHDA and CDR2 SQIVND (reference sequence). The CDR3 has 19 amino acids. With V trimmed by 3 bases and J by 2 bases, 15 bases remained unmatched. CDR3 protein: CASSISGTGVRFVNYGYTF. CDR3 DNA sequence: TGTGCCAGTAGTATCTCCGGGACAGGGGTCAGGTTTGTGAACTATGGCTACACCTTC.